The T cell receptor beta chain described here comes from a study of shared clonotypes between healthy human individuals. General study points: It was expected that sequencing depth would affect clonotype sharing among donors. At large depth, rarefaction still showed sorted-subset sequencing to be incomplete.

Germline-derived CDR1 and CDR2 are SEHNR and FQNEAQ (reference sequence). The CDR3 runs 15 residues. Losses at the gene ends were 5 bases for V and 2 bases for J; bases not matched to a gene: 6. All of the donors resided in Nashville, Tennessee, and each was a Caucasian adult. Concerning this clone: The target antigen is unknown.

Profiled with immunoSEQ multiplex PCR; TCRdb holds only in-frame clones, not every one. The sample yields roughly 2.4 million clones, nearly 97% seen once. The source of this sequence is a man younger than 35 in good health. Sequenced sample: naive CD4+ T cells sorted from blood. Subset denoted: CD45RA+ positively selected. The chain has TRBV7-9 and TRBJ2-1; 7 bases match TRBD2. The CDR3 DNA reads TGTGCCAGCAGCCAAGCGGGGTGGGCCTACAATGAGCAGTTCTTC. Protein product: CASSQAGWAYNEQFF.